Listed below are T cell receptor beta chains from one sample, sequenced in a study of control samples from healthy donors and cancer patients. Using immunoSEQ multiplex PCR, the repertoire was profiled, and TCRdb retains in-frame clones only, with some absent. The table lists about 81,000 clones, around 94% of them singletons. Material: blood. The receptors come from a woman aged 18-29 years in good health. Both conserved end residues are part of each CDR3. The D gene is left open where the match is weak. Size is stated for part of the rows, as once, few or many counts, or as a class when the clone is expanded.

clone size	D gene	J gene	V gene	CDR3 DNA	CDR3 protein
-	-	TRBJ1-1	TRBV18	TGTGCCAGCTCCCATGGGGAATATACTGAAGCTTTCTTT	CASSHGEYTEAFF
-	-	TRBJ1-4	TRBV7-9	TGTGCCAGCAGCTTATTGATGGGCTATGAAAAACTGTTTTTT	CASSLLMGYEKLFF
-	-	TRBJ2-1	TRBV4-3	TGCGCCAGCAGCCAAGATTTTGTAGGTTTCAATGAGCAGTTCTTC	CASSQDFVGFNEQFF
-	TRBD1	TRBJ1-2	TRBV19	TGTGCCAGTAAACCGGACAGGGCGAGGAACTATGGCTACACCTTC	CASKPDRARNYGYTF
once	-	TRBJ1-5	TRBV28	TGTGCCAGCACCTTTGCGTTGGAGTCTTTACAGCCCCAGCATTTT	CASTFALESLQPQHF
-	-	TRBJ2-1	TRBV2	TGTGCCAGCAGTGCACCAACAGGGTTGGATGAGCAGTTCTTC	CASSAPTGLDEQFF
-	TRBD2	TRBJ2-2	TRBV3-1/TRBV3-2	TGTGCCAGCAGCCAGCGGGGGGTCACCGGGGAGCTGTTTTTT	CASSQRGVTGELFF
-	-	TRBJ1-2	TRBV11-1	TGTGCCAGCAGCTCGCCTGGGAACTATGGCTACACCTTC	CASSSPGNYGYTF
-	-	TRBJ1-1	TRBV11-2	TGTGCCAGCACCCCTATGTTGGGGGCGGGCACTGAAGCTTTCTTT	CASTPMLGAGTEAFF
-	-	TRBJ2-5	TRBV28	TGTGCCAGCAGCCTACCGATAGGGGATGGGGAGACCCAGTACTTC	CASSLPIGDGETQYF
-	-	TRBJ1-4	TRBV2	TGTGCCAGCAGTCCTAAGGGGGTTTTTGGTGAAAAACTGTTTTTT	CASSPKGVFGEKLFF
-	-	TRBJ2-5	TRBV7-2	TGTGCCAGCAGCTCTATCCGGGGTGAAGAGACCCAGTACTTC	CASSSIRGEETQYF
-	-	TRBJ1-1	TRBV9	TGTGCCAGCAGCGTAGAGGCGGGGAGGGGCACTGAAGCTTTCTTT	CASSVEAGRGTEAFF
few	-	TRBJ2-2	TRBV7-9	TGTGCCAGCAGCTTCCGACAGCGAGCTTACACCGGGGAGCTGTTTTTT	CASSFRQRAYTGELFF
-	-	TRBJ2-1	TRBV5-8	TGTGCCAGCAGCCGTCTGGTAGTGGGCAGGGAGGAGCAGTTCTTC	CASSRLVVGREEQFF
-	-	TRBJ2-5	TRBV20-1	TGCAGTGCTAGTGTAGGGGCTAAAGAGACCCAGTACTTC	CSASVGAKETQYF
-	-	TRBJ2-1	TRBV11-2	TGTGCCAGCAGCTTACTAGCCGATGAGCAGTTCTTC	CASSLLADEQFF
-	TRBD2	TRBJ2-7	TRBV11-2	TGTGCCAGCAGCTTAGAGGGGGGGGTTACGGCCTCCTACGAGCAGTACTTC	CASSLEGGVTASYEQYF
-	TRBD1	TRBJ1-1	TRBV11-2	TGTGCCAGCAGCCAGGACAGGGTGGGCACTGAAGCTTTCTTT	CASSQDRVGTEAFF
-	-	TRBJ1-1	TRBV7-2	TGTGCCAGCAGCAACAGGAGGAACACTGAAGCTTTCTTT	CASSNRRNTEAFF
-	TRBD2	TRBJ2-3	TRBV7-3	TGTGCCAGCAGCTTTGGTTCTAGCGGGGGCACAGATACGCAGTATTTT	CASSFGSSGGTDTQYF
-	TRBD2	TRBJ2-2	TRBV27	TGTGCCAGCAGTATACCGACTAGCGGGAAACAAAACACCGGGGAGCTGTTTTTT	CASSIPTSGKQNTGELFF
-	-	TRBJ1-1	TRBV7-8	TGTGCCAGCAGCCCTAGGGCAAGACCCATGAACACTGAAGCTTTCTTT	CASSPRARPMNTEAFF
-	-	TRBJ2-1	TRBV7-2	TGTGCCAGCAGCTTAGTTCGTCGTCTCCTGGGGGCCGGGGCCAATGAGCAGTTCTTC	CASSLVRRLLGAGANEQFF
-	-	TRBJ2-1	TRBV29-1	TGCAGCGTGCCTCAGGGCAATGAGCAGTTCTTC	CSVPQGNEQFF
-	TRBD2	TRBJ2-3	TRBV27	TGTGCCAGCAGTTTGTATGCTAGCGGGGGAGTAGTAGGCACAGATACGCAGTATTTT	CASSLYASGGVVGTDTQYF
-	TRBD1	TRBJ1-1	TRBV11-1	TGTGCCAGCAGCTGGGGACAGGGGGCTCTGAACACTGAAGCTTTCTTT	CASSWGQGALNTEAFF
-	-	TRBJ1-5	TRBV2	TGTGCCAGCAGTGAAGGGGATTCACCCAATCAGCCCCAGCATTTT	CASSEGDSPNQPQHF
-	-	TRBJ1-4	TRBV5-6	TGTGCCAGCAGCCTGGGGCCCCGTGGAGAAAAACTGTTTTTT	CASSLGPRGEKLFF
-	-	TRBJ2-5	TRBV7-8	TGTGCCAGCAGATATAACGGCCAATACGGGGAGACCCAGTACTTC	CASRYNGQYGETQYF
-	TRBD2	TRBJ2-3	TRBV6-5	TGTGCCAGCACAACCACTAGCGGAGCAGATACGCAGTATTTT	CASTTTSGADTQYF
-	TRBD1	TRBJ1-4	TRBV28	TGTGCCAGCAGTGGGGAACAGGGGAAACTGTTTTTT	CASSGEQGKLFF
-	-	TRBJ1-2	TRBV6-4	TGTGCCAGCAGCGCCGGAGGAGCTAACTATGGCTACACCTTC	CASSAGGANYGYTF
-	-	TRBJ1-1	TRBV7-3	TGTGCCAGCAGCCCCCGGGGGAGGACTGAAGCTTTCTTT	CASSPRGRTEAFF
-	-	TRBJ2-1	TRBV6-2/TRBV6-3	TGTGCCAGCAGTTATAGCCAAATCTCCTACAATGAGCAGTTCTTC	CASSYSQISYNEQFF
few	TRBD1	TRBJ1-5	TRBV4-1	TGCGCCAGCAGCCAAGTACAGGGGGCATATCAGCCCCAGCATTTT	CASSQVQGAYQPQHF
-	-	TRBJ1-2	TRBV27	TGTGCCAGCAGTTTATCGGCAGATTATGGCTACACCTTC	CASSLSADYGYTF
once	-	TRBJ2-1	TRBV5-1	TGCGCCAGCAGCTTGTATGAGGGAGCCCACAATGAGCAGTTCTTC	CASSLYEGAHNEQFF
-	-	TRBJ1-6	TRBV27	TGTGCCAGCAGTTTGTTCGGTCGAGACAATTCACCCCTCCACTTT	CASSLFGRDNSPLHF
-	-	TRBJ2-6	TRBV5-4	TGTGCCAGCTCTGGGGCCAACGTCCTGACTTTC	CASSGANVLTF
-	-	TRBJ1-1	TRBV6-2/TRBV6-3	TGTGCCAGCGGCCAACAGGGAAGCACTGAAGCTTTCTTT	CASGQQGSTEAFF
-	-	TRBJ1-5	TRBV28	TGTGCCAGCAGTTTAGGTGGGCTTCAGCCCCAGCATTTT	CASSLGGLQPQHF
few	-	TRBJ1-1	TRBV9	TGTGCCAGCAGCTACCAGCTCCTGGTTGGGGATTCCACTGAAGCTTTCTTT	CASSYQLLVGDSTEAFF
-	-	TRBJ1-4	TRBV9	TGTGCCAGCAGCGTAGGGGCTAATGAAAAACTGTTTTTT	CASSVGANEKLFF
-	-	TRBJ2-7	TRBV4-2	TGTGCCAGCAGCCAAGAGGAGGGTCGGGACAGCACTATTTACGAGCAGTACTTC	CASSQEEGRDSTIYEQYF
-	-	TRBJ1-1	TRBV20-1	TGCAGTGCTAAGAGTGTCGCTGAAGCTTTCTTT	CSAKSVAEAFF
-	-	TRBJ2-2	TRBV28	TGTGCCAGCGATGGGCCGAACACCGGGGAGCTGTTTTTT	CASDGPNTGELFF
-	-	TRBJ2-1	TRBV7-2	TGTGCCAGCAGGCGATGGGGGCAGGCAGGGGATGAGCAGTTCTTC	CASRRWGQAGDEQFF
-	-	TRBJ1-2	TRBV28	TGTGCCAGTATGGGGGACTATGGCTACACCTTC	CASMGDYGYTF
-	-	TRBJ1-3	TRBV29-1	TGCAGCGTTGAATTGATAGAGGCACACTCTGGAAACACCATATATTTT	CSVELIEAHSGNTIYF
-	TRBD2	TRBJ2-7	TRBV6-2/TRBV6-3	TGTGCCAGCAGTTCTTCTAGGACTAGCTCGTGGGGTTCCACCGAGCAGTACTTC	CASSSSRTSSWGSTEQYF
-	TRBD1	TRBJ2-5	TRBV5-5	TGTGCCAGCAGCTATACTTGGGGCCGGACAGGGGGTCAAGAGACCCAGTACTTC	CASSYTWGRTGGQETQYF
-	-	TRBJ2-7	TRBV28	TGTGCCAGCAGTTCGCGCTTACTCTACGAGCAGTACTTC	CASSSRLLYEQYF
-	TRBD1	TRBJ1-2	TRBV7-2	TGTGCCAGCAGCTTAGAAACAGGGGGTGGCTACACCTTC	CASSLETGGGYTF
-	TRBD1	TRBJ1-5	TRBV11-2	TGTGCCAGCAGCCTAGGACAGGGCAATCAGCCCCAGCATTTT	CASSLGQGNQPQHF